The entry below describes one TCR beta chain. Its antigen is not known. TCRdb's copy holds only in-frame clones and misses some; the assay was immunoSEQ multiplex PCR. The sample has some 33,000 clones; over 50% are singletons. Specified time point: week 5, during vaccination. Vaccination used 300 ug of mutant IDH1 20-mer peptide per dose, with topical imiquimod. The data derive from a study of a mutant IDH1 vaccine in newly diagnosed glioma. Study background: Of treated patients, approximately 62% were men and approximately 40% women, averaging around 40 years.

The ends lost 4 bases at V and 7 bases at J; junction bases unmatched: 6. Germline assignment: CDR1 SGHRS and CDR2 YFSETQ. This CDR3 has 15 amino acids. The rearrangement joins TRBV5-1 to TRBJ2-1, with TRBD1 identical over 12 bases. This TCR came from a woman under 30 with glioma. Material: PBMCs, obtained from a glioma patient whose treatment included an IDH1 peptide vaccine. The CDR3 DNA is TGCGCCAGCAGCCCCGTGGGACAGGGGGCGAATGAGCAGTTCTTC. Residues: CASSPVGQGANEQFF.